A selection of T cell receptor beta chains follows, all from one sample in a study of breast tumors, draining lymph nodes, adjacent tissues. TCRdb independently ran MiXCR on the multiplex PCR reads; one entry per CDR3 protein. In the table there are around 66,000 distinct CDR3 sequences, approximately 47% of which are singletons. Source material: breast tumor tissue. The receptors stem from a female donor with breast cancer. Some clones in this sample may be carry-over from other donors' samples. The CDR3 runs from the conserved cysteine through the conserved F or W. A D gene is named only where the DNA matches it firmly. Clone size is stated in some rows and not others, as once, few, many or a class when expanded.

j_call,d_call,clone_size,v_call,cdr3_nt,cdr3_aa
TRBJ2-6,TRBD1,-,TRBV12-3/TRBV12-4,TGTGCCAGCATCCTAACAGGGGTTCGATGTGGGGCCAACGTCCTGACTTTC,CASILTGVRCGANVLTF
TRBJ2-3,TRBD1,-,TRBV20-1,TGCAGTGCCATTAATACAGGGGTTGGCACCGATGCGCAGTATTTT,CSAINTGVGTDAQYF
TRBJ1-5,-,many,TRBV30,TGTGCCTGGAGGGCCAGGTTGGGCAATCAGCCCCAGCATTTT,CAWRARLGNQPQHF
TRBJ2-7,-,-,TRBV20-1,TGCAGTGCTAGAAGGGCGGCGGGACGGGAGCAGTACTTC,CSARRAAGREQYF
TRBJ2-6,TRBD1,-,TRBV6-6,TGTGCCAGCAGTTACTCGGACAGGGGGAGCTCTGGGGCCAACGTCCTGACTTTC,CASSYSDRGSSGANVLTF
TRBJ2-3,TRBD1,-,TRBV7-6,TGTGCCAGCAGCGCACCGGGACAGGGTCTTTCCCGCACACATACGCAGTATTTT,CASSAPGQGLSRTHTQYF
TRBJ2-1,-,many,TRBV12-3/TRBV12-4,TGTGCCAGCAGTTTTTTCGATAGCGGTAAGCAGTTCTTC,CASSFFDSGKQFF
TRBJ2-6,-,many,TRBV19,TGTGCCAGTAGTATGGTCAGAGCCTCTGGGGCCAACGTCCTGACTTTC,CASSMVRASGANVLTF
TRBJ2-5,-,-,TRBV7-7,TGTGCTAGCAGCCAGGGGACCAGAGAGAACCAGTACTTC,CASSQGTRENQYF
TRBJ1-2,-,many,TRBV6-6,TGTGCCAGCAGTTACTCGAAGACCGGAGTTAACTATGGCTACACCTTC,CASSYSKTGVNYGYTF
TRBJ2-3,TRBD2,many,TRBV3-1,TGTGCCAGCAGCACTTTAGCGGGAGGATTCCGCACAGATACGCAGTATTTT,CASSTLAGGFRTDTQYF
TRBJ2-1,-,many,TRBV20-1,TGCAGTGCTGGAGGATTTGAGCAGTTCTTC,CSAGGFEQFF
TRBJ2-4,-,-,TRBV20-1,TGCAGTGCTAGAGGTCTCGGGTCTCTTGGGGGTTACATTCAGTACTTC,CSARGLGSLGGYIQYF
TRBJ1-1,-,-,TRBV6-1,TGTGCCAGCCATAGTTCGGGGGCGCGCACTGAAGCTTTCTTT,CASHSSGARTEAFF
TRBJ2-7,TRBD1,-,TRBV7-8,TGTGCCAGCAGAGATAAGGGACAGTCCTACGAGCAGTACTTC,CASRDKGQSYEQYF
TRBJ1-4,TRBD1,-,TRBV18,TGCGCCAGCTCACTAGAGACAGGGGCTGAAAAACTGTTTTTT,CASSLETGAEKLFF
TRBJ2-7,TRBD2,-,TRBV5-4,TGTGCCAGCAGCTCCGAAGCGGGATACTACGAGCAGTACTTC,CASSSEAGYYEQYF
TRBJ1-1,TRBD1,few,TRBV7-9,TGTGCCAGCAGCTCCAGACAGGGGGCCGTCGCTGAAGCTTTCTTT,CASSSRQGAVAEAFF
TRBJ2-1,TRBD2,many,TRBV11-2,TGTGCCAGCAGCTTAGGCGGCACTAGCGGACATCGGTTCTTC,CASSLGGTSGHRFF
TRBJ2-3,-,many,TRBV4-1,TGCGCCAGCAGCAAAGTAGGAGGGACAGATACGCAGTATTTT,CASSKVGGTDTQYF
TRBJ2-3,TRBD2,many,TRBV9,TGTGCCAGCAGCGAGGGGGTCCCGGGACTAGCCGTATATACGCAGTATTTT,CASSEGVPGLAVYTQYF
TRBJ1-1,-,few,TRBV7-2,TGTGCCAGCAGCCCGAACCCCAGGAACACTGAAGCTTTCTTT,CASSPNPRNTEAFF
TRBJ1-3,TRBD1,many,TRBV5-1,TGCGCCAGCAGCTTAAACACAGGGGTCGGAAACACCATATATTTT,CASSLNTGVGNTIYF
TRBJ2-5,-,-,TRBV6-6,TGTGCCGGCAACCAACAGGACAGCATTTTAGGAACCCAGTACTTT,CAGNQQDSILGTQYF
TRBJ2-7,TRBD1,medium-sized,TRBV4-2,TGTGCCAGCAGCCAAGTCCCACAGGGGAGTTACGAGCAGTACTTC,CASSQVPQGSYEQYF
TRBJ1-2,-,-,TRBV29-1,TGCAGCGTTGAAGGAAGGGTGACAGTCTATGGCTACACCTTC,CSVEGRVTVYGYTF
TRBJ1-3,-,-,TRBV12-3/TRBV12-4,TGTGCCAGTTGGGGTTCTGGTGGAAACACCATATATTTT,CASWGSGGNTIYF
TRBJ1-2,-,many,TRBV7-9,TGTGCCAGCAGCTTGGGGGGGAACCCGATTCGTGGCTACACCTTC,CASSLGGNPIRGYTF
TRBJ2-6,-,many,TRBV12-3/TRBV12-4,TGTGCCAGCAGTTTACTACAGACTAACCTTAGCTCTGGGGCCAACGTCCTGACTTTC,CASSLLQTNLSSGANVLTF
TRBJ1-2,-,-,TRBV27,TGTGCCAGCAGTCGGGGCAACCTTAGGTATGGCTACACCTTC,CASSRGNLRYGYTF
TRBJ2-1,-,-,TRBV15,TGTGCCACCAGCTTCCGACAAGGCTCCTACAATGAGCAGTTCTTC,CATSFRQGSYNEQFF
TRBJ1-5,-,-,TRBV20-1,TGCAGTGCCGCGACTAGCGGGGACACAAATCAGCCCCAGCATTTT,CSAATSGDTNQPQHF
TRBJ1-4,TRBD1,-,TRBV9,TGTGCCAGCAGCGTAGTTCTGGGACAGGGGTATAATGAAAAACTGTTTTTT,CASSVVLGQGYNEKLFF
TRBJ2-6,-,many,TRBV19,TGTGCCAGTAGTATCTCAGGGGCTGGGGCCAACGTCCTGGCTTTC,CASSISGAGANVLAF
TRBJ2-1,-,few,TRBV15,TGTGCCACCAGCAGAGTTGGAACGGGAAATGAGCAGTTCTTC,CATSRVGTGNEQFF
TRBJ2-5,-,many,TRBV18,TGTGCCAGCTCACCACCGGGGGTTCTCCAAGAGACCCAGTACTTC,CASSPPGVLQETQYF
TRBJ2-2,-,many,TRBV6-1,TGTGCCAGCAGTGGCATGGGACACAACACCGGGGAGCTGTTTTTT,CASSGMGHNTGELFF
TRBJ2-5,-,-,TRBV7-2,TGTGCCAGCAGCTTATGGGGGGTGAACACCGGGATTCTGGAGACCCAGTACTTC,CASSLWGVNTGILETQYF
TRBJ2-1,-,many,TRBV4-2,TGTGCCAGCAGCCACCAATCCTACAATGAGCAGTTCTTC,CASSHQSYNEQFF
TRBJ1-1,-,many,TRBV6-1,TGTGCCAGCAGTGCGGGCAGTGTGAACACTGAAGCTTTCTTT,CASSAGSVNTEAFF
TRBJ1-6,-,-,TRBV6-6,TGTGCCAGCAGTTTTCGGGCGTATAATTCACCCCTCCACTTT,CASSFRAYNSPLHF
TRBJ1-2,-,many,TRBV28,TGTGCCAGCAGTTCAGCGGGCCCAGGGTTTGGCTACACCTTC,CASSSAGPGFGYTF
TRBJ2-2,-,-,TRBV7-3,TGTGCCAGCAGCGTAGCGGTGGGCAGAGACACCGGGGAGCTGCTTTTT,CASSVAVGRDTGELLF
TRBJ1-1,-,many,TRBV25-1,TGTGCCAGCAGCCATCCTTTGAACACTGAAGCTTTCTTT,CASSHPLNTEAFF
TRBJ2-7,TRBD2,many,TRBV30,TGTGCCTGGAGTAGCGGGAGGGCCGTGCAGTACTTC,CAWSSGRAVQYF
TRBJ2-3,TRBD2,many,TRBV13,TGTGCCAGCAGCCCAGGCGGGGGTAGCACAGATACGCAGTATTTT,CASSPGGGSTDTQYF
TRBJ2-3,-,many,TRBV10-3,TGTGCCATCAGTGAGTCCGAAGATAGCACAGATACGCAGTATTTT,CAISESEDSTDTQYF
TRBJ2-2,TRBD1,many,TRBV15,TGTGCCACCAGCATCCGAGGGACAGGGGACATTACCGGGGAGCTGTTTTTT,CATSIRGTGDITGELFF
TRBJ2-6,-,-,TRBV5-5,TGTGCCAGCAGCTTCCGACAGGTCGACCGGGCCAACGTCCTGACTTTC,CASSFRQVDRANVLTF
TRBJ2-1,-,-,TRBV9,TGTGCCAGCAGCCCAACCCCGGGGGATAATGAGCAGTCCTTC,CASSPTPGDNEQSF
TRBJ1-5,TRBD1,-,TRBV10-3,TGTGCCATCAGTGAGTCGGGACAGAACGTCTACGAGCATTTT,CAISESGQNVYEHF
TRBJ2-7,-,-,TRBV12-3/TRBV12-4,TGTGCCAGCAGTTTCGAAGGCGGGATCCCTTCCGAGCAGCACTTC,CASSFEGGIPSEQHF
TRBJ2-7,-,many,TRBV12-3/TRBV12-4,TGTGCCAGCAGTTTAACCCAAACAGGCCATATAATCCCCTACGAGCAGTACTTC,CASSLTQTGHIIPYEQYF
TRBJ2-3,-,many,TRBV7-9,TGTGCCAGCAGCAATCAGGGTTCGCAGTATTTT,CASSNQGSQYF
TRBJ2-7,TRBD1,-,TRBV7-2,TGTGCCAGCAGCTTGGACAGGGCCCACGAGCAGTACTTC,CASSLDRAHEQYF
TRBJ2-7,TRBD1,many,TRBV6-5,TGTGCCAGCAGTCGTACAGGGGGCGGGGGATACGAGCAGTACTTC,CASSRTGGGGYEQYF
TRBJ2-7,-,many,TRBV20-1,TGCAGTGCTAGGACTCAAGGGGTTCGCGAGCAGTACTTC,CSARTQGVREQYF
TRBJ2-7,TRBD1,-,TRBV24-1,TGTGCCACCAGCGGGACAGGTATGTCCTACGAGCAGTACTTC,CATSGTGMSYEQYF
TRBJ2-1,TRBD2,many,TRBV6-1,TGTGCCAGCAGAGGGGTAGCGGGCTACAATGAGCAGTTCTTC,CASRGVAGYNEQFF